Below, 28 T cell receptor beta chains from the same sample are listed, as sequenced in a study of shared clonotypes between healthy human individuals. Generated by immunoSEQ multiplex PCR, the TCRdb table keeps only in-frame clones and is missing some. The profile shows 2 million to 2.5 million clones, roughly 94% of them singletons. CD45RO-negative cells were positively selected for CCR7, leaving out terminally differentiated effector memory CD45RA+ cells. What was sequenced was naive CD8+ T cells sorted from blood. Receptors were obtained from a man aged 18 to 30 in good health.

The chain uses TRBV6-5 and TRBJ2-7; tentatively, D is TRBD1 (6 bases). The CDR3 extends over 14 amino acids. Trimming shortened V by 3 bases and J by 3 bases, and 12 bases separated the two germline ends. Germline values: CDR1 MNHEY, CDR2 SVGAGI. CDR3 residues: CASSYEQGGYEQYF. In DNA, the CDR3 is TGTGCCAGCAGTTATGAACAGGGCGGCTACGAGCAGTACTTC.

V is TRBV5-6 and J is TRBJ2-1; TRBD2 aligns across 14 bases. Germline values: CDR1 SGHDT, CDR2 YYEEEE. The CDR3 runs 13 residues. Losses at the gene ends were 4 bases for V and 13 bases for J; bases not matched to a gene: 4. The CDR3 is CASSPGLAGDQFF. CDR3 nucleotide sequence: TGTGCCAGCAGCCCGGGACTAGCGGGAGATCAGTTCTTC.

This clone was detected only a few times. The V and J genes are TRBV18 and TRBJ1-1; D gene uncertain. The germline V gene encodes CDR1 KGHSH and CDR2 LQKENI. Trimming removed 0 bases at V and 6 bases at J, with 8 bases between. This CDR3 has 13 residues. This CDR3 reads CASSPPSSPEAFF. The CDR3 DNA follows: TGTGCCAGCTCACCACCAAGTTCTCCTGAAGCTTTCTTT.

This sequence joins TRBV5-4 and TRBJ1-1; D gene unclear. CDR1 and CDR2 from the germline V gene are SGHNT and YYREEE (reference sequence). V lost 1 base, J lost 4 bases, and 11 bases lay in between. The CDR3 has 14 residues. For the CDR3, the DNA is TGTGCCAGCAGCTTGATATCGGGAGGCACTGAAGCTTTCTTT. As protein: CASSLISGGTEAFF.

The chain links TRBV28 to TRBJ2-1; 7 nucleotides align to TRBD1. The CDR3 spans 16 residues. Germline V gene data show CDR1 as MDHEN and CDR2 as SYDVKM. J gave up 3 bases and V 4 bases, and 9 bases lay outside the gene matches. CDR3 residues: CASSSRDRVDYNEQFF. The DNA for the CDR3 is TGTGCCAGCAGTTCACGCGACAGGGTGGACTACAATGAGCAGTTCTTC.

This clone occurred once. The chain combines TRBV4-3 with TRBJ1-2; D gene unclear. CDR1 and CDR2 from the germline V gene are LGHNA and YSLEER. This CDR3 is 16 amino acids long. V lost 0 bases to trimming and J lost 0 bases, with 11 bases between them. The CDR3 sequence is CASSQDSEAANYGYTF. For the CDR3, the DNA is TGCGCCAGCAGCCAAGATTCAGAAGCAGCTAACTATGGCTACACCTTC.

The J gene is TRBJ2-3, the V gene TRBV5-6; a weak D match, TRBD2 (5 bases). The V gene's germline CDR1 is SGHDT and CDR2 YYEEEE. The CDR3 is made up of 12 amino acids. The V end lost 5 bases, the J end lost 11 bases, and 15 bases lay between the germline ends. CDR3 nucleotide sequence: TGTGCCAGCAGTTACGGGGTGGATGAGCAGTATTTT. As protein: CASSYGVDEQYF.

This chain links TRBV15 with TRBJ1-1, with a tentative D call TRBD1 (5 bases). V was pared by 0 bases and J by 6 bases, with 11 bases between. This CDR3 has 14 amino acids. CDR1 is LNHNV, CDR2 YYDKDF, per germline (reference sequence). CDR3 residues: CATSRDGGGAEAFF. The CDR3 DNA reads TGTGCCACCAGCAGAGATGGGGGTGGAGCTGAAGCTTTCTTT.

This rearrangement joins TRBV4-1 to TRBJ2-7; maybe TRBD1 (7 bases). This CDR3 has 16 residues. Germline CDR1 reads MGHRA; CDR2 reads YSYEKL. The V and J ends lost 0 bases and 6 bases respectively, with 18 bases between them. CDR3 loop: CASSQDIKTGTFEQYF. The DNA for the CDR3 is TGCGCCAGCAGCCAAGATATCAAGACAGGGACTTTCGAGCAGTACTTC.

The V call is TRBV6-1, the J call TRBJ2-1; TRBD1 matches at 10 bases. The germline gives CDR1 MNHNS, CDR2 SASEGT. The CDR3 is 14 residues long. J gave up 5 bases and V 7 bases, and 5 bases lay outside the gene matches. Written as DNA, the CDR3 is TGTGCCAGCACTGACAGGGGGCTAGACAATGAGCAGTTCTTC. Its translation is CASTDRGLDNEQFF.

The sample holds one count of this clone. The chain joins TRBV4-3 to TRBJ2-1; D gene unclear. Germline CDR1 and CDR2: LGHNA and YSLEER. The CDR3 has 15 amino acids. Trimming stripped 5 bases from V and 5 bases from J, with 16 bases between. CDR3 DNA sequence: TGCGCCAGCAGCGACGTTTGGGGTAGGGACAATGAGCAGTTCTTC. Translated: CASSDVWGRDNEQFF.

This chain links TRBV9 with TRBJ2-3, with 7 positions matching TRBD2. Unmatched junction bases numbered 8, after V lost 0 bases and J lost 4 bases. CDR1 and CDR2 from the germline V gene are SGDLS and YYNGEE. The CDR3 is made up of 16 amino acids. CDR3 region: CASSVGFGEGPDTQYF. DNA for the CDR3: TGTGCCAGCAGCGTAGGTTTCGGGGAGGGTCCAGATACGCAGTATTTT.

Written as DNA, the CDR3 is TGTGCCAGCAGCGCGGGACAGGTCGGCTACACCTTC. It translates to CASSAGQVGYTF. The chain has TRBV5-5 and TRBJ1-2, with 8 bases that match TRBD1. The CDR3 runs to 12 residues. V lost 4 bases to trimming and J lost 8 bases; unmatched junction nucleotides: 4. From germline, CDR1 is SGHKS and CDR2 YYEKEE (reference sequence).

This clone was picked up one time. The V call is TRBV11-2, the J call TRBJ1-4; 7 positions match TRBD1. This CDR3 comprises 15 residues. J gave up 0 bases and V 4 bases, and 2 bases lay outside the gene matches. Germline CDR1 and CDR2: SGHAT and FQNNGV. CDR3 sequence: CASSSTGATNEKLFF. The CDR3 DNA is TGTGCCAGCAGCTCCACAGGGGCAACTAATGAAAAACTGTTTTTT. The full variable domain, in which reference TRBV11-2 and TRBJ1-4 provide the parts outside the CDR3, is EAGVAQSPRYKIIEKRQSVAFWCNPISGHATLYWYQQILGQGPKLLIQFQNNGVVDDSQLPKDRFSAERLKGVDSTLKIQPAKLEDSAVYLCASSSTGATNEKLFFGSGTQLSVL.

The J gene is TRBJ2-7, the V gene TRBV7-9; 11 positions agree with TRBD2. This CDR3 is 15 amino acids long. Germline V gene lookup returns CDR1 SEHNR and CDR2 FQNEAQ (reference sequence). V trimming: 5 bases; J trimming: 4 bases; junction bases outside the gene matches: 7. The CDR3 loop reads CASSRSSGRVYEQYF. CDR3 sequence (DNA): TGTGCCAGCAGCAGAAGTAGCGGGAGGGTGTACGAGCAGTACTTC.

This sequence joins TRBV7-6 and TRBJ2-1; 11 bases line up with TRBD2. With 7 bases clipped from V and 0 bases from J, the junction kept 8 bases outside the gene matches. In germline, CDR1 is SGHVS, CDR2 FNYEAQ. The CDR3 consists of 17 residues. CDR3 in DNA: TGTGCCAGCATCTTCACTAGCGGGAGTTCCTCCTACAATGAGCAGTTCTTC. It specifies CASIFTSGSSSYNEQFF. Full variable domain (missing parts from reference TRBV7-6 and TRBJ2-1): GAGVSQSPRYKVTKRGQDVALRCDPISGHVSLYWYRQALGQGPEFLTYFNYEAQQDKSGLPNDRFSAERPEGSISTLTIQRTEQRDSAMYRCASIFTSGSSSYNEQFFGPGTRLTVL.

This chain uses TRBV7-2 with TRBJ2-5; D is possibly TRBD2 (6 bases). The CDR3 sequence is 14 residues long. In germline, CDR1 is SGHTA, CDR2 FQGNSA. V lost 4 bases, J lost 4 bases, and 13 bases lay in between. CDR3 amino acids: CASSSFRGGETQYF. In nucleotides, the CDR3 is TGTGCCAGCAGCTCCTTTCGGGGAGGAGAGACCCAGTACTTC.

This chain links TRBV4-3 with TRBJ2-3; 8 nucleotides align to TRBD2. The length of the CDR3 is 18 residues. Germline loops: CDR1 LGHNA, CDR2 YSLEER. J lost 0 bases, V lost 4 bases, and 12 bases had no gene match. CDR3 sequence (DNA): TGCGCCAGCAGCCTCGAGCGGGAGATGGGGGCTAGCACAGATACGCAGTATTTT. Its protein is CASSLEREMGASTDTQYF.

This chain joins TRBV30 and TRBJ1-2; TRBD1 agrees at 10 bases. Germline values: CDR1 GTSNPN, CDR2 SVGIG (reference sequence). The V and J ends lost 1 base and 7 bases, in that order; junction bases with no gene match: 9. The CDR3 runs 15 residues. CDR3 in amino acids: CAWSEDRGPAFGYTF. CDR3 nucleotide sequence: TGTGCCTGGAGTGAAGACAGGGGGCCGGCTTTTGGCTACACCTTC.

This chain connects TRBV28 to TRBJ1-1; D gene ambiguous. This CDR3 has 13 amino acids. Germline-derived CDR1 and CDR2 are MDHEN and SYDVKM. The V end was cut by 1 base, the J end by 12 bases, with 15 bases between. The DNA of the CDR3 is TGTGCCAGCAGTTTATCCCCTGCGGGAGGAACTTTCTTT. Translated: CASSLSPAGGTFF.

The rearrangement joins TRBV27 to TRBJ2-7; tentatively, D is TRBD1 (5 bases). V was trimmed by 8 bases and J by 4 bases, leaving 24 bases between them. The CDR3 has 16 residues. Per the germline V gene, CDR1 is MNHEY and CDR2 is SMNVEV (reference sequence). For the CDR3, the DNA is TGTGCCAGCTCCCCAAGCTCAGGGAAGGGTGCTTACGAGCAGTACTTC. It codes for CASSPSSGKGAYEQYF.

The gene calls are TRBV7-9 and TRBJ1-3; D not resolved. The CDR3 has 15 residues. Germline V gives CDR1 SEHNR, CDR2 FQNEAQ (reference sequence). V lost 5 bases and J 0 bases, leaving 11 bases between the germline ends. The CDR3 sequence is CASSLTVGSGNTIYF. CDR3 coding DNA: TGTGCCAGCAGCCTGACGGTTGGCTCTGGAAACACCATATATTTT.

The chain joins TRBV20-1 to TRBJ2-7; tentative D call: TRBD1 (6 bases). V lost 6 bases to trimming and J lost 6 bases, with 12 bases between them. CDR3 size: 11 residues. CDR1 and CDR2 from the germline V gene are DFQATT and SNEGSKA (reference sequence). The DNA for the CDR3 is TGCAGTGCGGATGCAGGGGTCGAGCAGTACTTC. Amino acids: CSADAGVEQYF.

J is TRBJ2-7 and V is TRBV27; either TRBD1 or TRBD2 may supply D (5 bases each). Germline-derived CDR1 and CDR2 are MNHEY and SMNVEV (reference sequence). The CDR3 is 11 amino acids. V shed 10 bases and J shed 3 bases, with 10 bases lying between them. In DNA, the CDR3 is TGTGCCACCAGGGACGGCTACGAGCAGTACTTC. This codes for CATRDGYEQYF.

The rearrangement joins TRBV11-2 to TRBJ2-1, with 12 bases lining up with TRBD1. V was clipped by 0 bases and J by 6 bases; unmatched bases: 3. Germline-derived CDR1 and CDR2 are SGHAT and FQNNGV. There are 16 residues in the CDR3. The chain's CDR3 is CASSLDGTGGFNEQFF. In DNA form, the CDR3 reads TGTGCCAGCAGCTTAGACGGGACAGGGGGCTTCAATGAGCAGTTCTTC.

The chain recombines TRBV10-1 with TRBJ1-6; tentatively, D is TRBD1 (5 bases). The CDR3 sequence is 13 residues long. From germline, CDR1 is WNHNN and CDR2 SYGVQD (reference sequence). V lost 4 bases and J 8 bases, leaving 9 bases between the germline ends. The CDR3 is CASSAQGDSPLHF. CDR3 nucleotide sequence: TGCGCCAGCAGTGCGCAGGGTGATTCACCCCTCCACTTT.

The sample holds one count of this clone. The chain is built from TRBV6-1 and TRBJ2-1; D perhaps matches TRBD1 (5 bases). This CDR3 is 17 amino acids long. Trimming removed 1 base from V and 5 bases from J, with 18 bases in between. The V gene's germline CDR1 is MNHNS and CDR2 SASEGT. This CDR3 is CASSEEDQGVRNNEQFF. The CDR3 DNA reads TGTGCCAGCAGTGAAGAGGACCAGGGTGTACGGAACAATGAGCAGTTCTTC.

V is TRBV2 and J is TRBJ2-3; TRBD1 might be the D (6 bases). Deletions cut 6 bases from V and 4 bases from J, with 14 bases between. CDR3 length equals 14 residues. Germline CDR1 and CDR2: SNHLY and FYNNEI. The CDR3 DNA follows: TGTGCCAGCAGGACTACAGGGCTTGCAGATACGCAGTATTTT. Translating gives CASRTTGLADTQYF.